This is a list of T cell receptor beta chains from one sample in a study of blood T cell repertoires in COVID-19. Here immunoSEQ multiplex PCR was the method, and the copy in TCRdb shows in-frame clones only, minus some. Counted here are hundreds of thousands of clones, approximately 82% occurring once; the ten biggest clones make up 5%. The sequencing input was PBMCs or T cells enriched from blood (not recorded which). These receptors all come from a middle-aged man who had been exposed to COVID-19. Each CDR3 is given with its conserved first and last residue. The D gene is left open where the match is weak. Clone size is given for some rows only: seen once, a few or many times, or a class if the clone is expanded.

size | D | J | V | CDR3 | DNA
- | - | TRBJ2-2 | TRBV27 | CASRAEWGLTGELFF | TGTGCCAGCAGAGCCGAGTGGGGGCTAACCGGGGAGCTGTTTTTT
- | TRBD1 | TRBJ1-1 | TRBV19 | CASSTGQGSEAFF | TGTGCCAGTAGTACCGGACAGGGATCTGAAGCTTTCTTT
- | TRBD1 | TRBJ1-1 | TRBV3-1/TRBV3-2 | CASSPDREAEAFF | TGTGCCAGCAGCCCAGACAGGGAGGCTGAAGCTTTCTTT
once | - | TRBJ2-6 | TRBV4-2 | CASSQAGAPGANVLTF | TGTGCCAGCAGCCAAGCAGGGGCGCCTGGGGCCAACGTCCTGACTTTC
- | - | TRBJ1-2 | TRBV5-4 | CASSSGGDTQNYGYTF | TGTGCCAGCAGCTCGGGGGGGGACACACAAAACTATGGCTACACCTTC
- | TRBD1 | TRBJ2-7 | TRBV19 | CASSIVTGGSYEQYF | TGTGCCAGTAGTATAGTGACAGGGGGCTCCTACGAGCAGTACTTC
- | - | TRBJ2-3 | TRBV10-2 | CASRAGPGDTDTQYF | TGCGCCAGCAGGGCAGGCCCCGGGGACACAGATACGCAGTATTTT
- | - | TRBJ2-1 | TRBV12-3/TRBV12-4 | CASSSQDYNEQFF | TGTGCCAGCAGTTCCCAGGACTACAATGAGCAGTTCTTC
- | - | TRBJ1-6 | TRBV11-2 | CASSLVAGTQSPLHF | TGTGCCAGCAGCTTAGTCGCGGGGACGCAATCACCCCTCCACTTT
- | TRBD1 | TRBJ2-1 | TRBV7-9 | CASASLQGSVEQFF | TGTGCCAGCGCCTCACTACAGGGGTCGGTTGAGCAGTTCTTC
- | - | TRBJ2-4 | TRBV5-1 | CASRELSGAKNIQYF | TGCGCCAGCAGGGAGCTTAGCGGAGCCAAAAACATTCAGTACTTC
- | - | TRBJ2-5 | TRBV5-6 | CASRQGVATQYF | TGTGCCAGTAGACAAGGGGTGGCGACCCAGTACTTC
- | TRBD1 | TRBJ2-5 | TRBV9 | CASSEGTGRDGETQYF | TGTGCCAGCAGCGAGGGGACAGGGCGGGACGGGGAGACCCAGTACTTC
- | TRBD2 | TRBJ2-1 | TRBV5-1 | CASSLTSDLNNEQFF | TGCGCCAGCAGCTTGACTAGCGATTTGAACAATGAGCAGTTCTTC
- | TRBD1 | TRBJ2-7 | TRBV9 | CASSVAGTGSSYEQYF | TGTGCCAGCAGCGTAGCCGGGACAGGGAGCTCCTACGAGCAGTACTTC
once | - | TRBJ1-3 | TRBV5-4 | CASSPGGPRGNTIYF | TGTGCCAGCAGCCCCGGGGGACCACGTGGAAACACCATATATTTT
- | - | TRBJ2-2 | TRBV9 | CASSVSTGSAGELFF | TGTGCCAGCAGCGTGTCGACTGGGAGCGCCGGGGAGCTGTTTTTT
- | - | TRBJ2-1 | TRBV7-3 | CASSPPKREQFF | TGTGCCAGCAGCCCCCCAAAGCGTGAGCAGTTCTTC
- | TRBD2 | TRBJ2-5 | TRBV7-6 | CASSLPSGGSETQYF | TGTGCCAGCAGCTTGCCTAGCGGTGGTTCGGAGACCCAGTACTTC
- | TRBD2 | TRBJ2-7 | TRBV15 | CATSRWKAGADEQYF | TGTGCCACCAGCAGATGGAAAGCGGGAGCGGATGAGCAGTACTTC
- | - | TRBJ1-5 | TRBV18 | CASSPLAGTGQPQHF | TGTGCCAGCTCACCACTGGCGGGAACTGGGCAGCCCCAGCATTTT
- | - | TRBJ2-7 | TRBV11-2 | CASSPSSGTRSEQYF | TGTGCCAGCAGCCCATCCTCGGGGACACGCTCCGAGCAGTACTTC